The TCR beta chain described here comes from a study of blood T cells in healthy people across ages. CDR1 and CDR2 from the germline V gene are LGHDT and YNNKEL (reference sequence). The CDR3 consists of 18 residues. V lost 4 bases to trimming and J lost 7 bases, with 25 bases between them. A J-beta primer mix and a sample-barcoded 5' primer were used in a second PCR of about 7 to 12 cycles. One entry per CDR3 protein, called by TCRdb with MiXCR from the 5' RACE reads. The repertoire has over 1,200,000 distinct CDR3 sequences, approximately 63% of them found once; the top ten carry roughly 7%. The J gene is TRBJ1-4, the V gene TRBV3-1; possibly TRBD1 for D (6 bases). The clonotype originates from a man between 18 and 35 years old in good health. Sequenced input: blood. DNA of the CDR3: TGTGCCAGCAGCCCTTGTGGGAAAACAGGGTTTCGGCCTGAAAAACTGTTTTTT. This sequence encodes CASSPCGKTGFRPEKLFF.